Below are 12 T cell receptor beta chains sequenced from a single sample in a study of response to subunit inactivated influenza vaccine. Using its own MiXCR run on the RT-PCR reads, TCRdb lists one record per CDR3 protein. The table lists approximately 500,000 distinct CDR3 sequences, under 30% of them singletons. These records were also assigned to another study, of T cells expressing NK-cell markers. Per that paper: 5'RACE template switching with UMIs generated TCR beta cDNA.

This specimen consisted of CD4+ T cells sorted from PBMCs, obtained 12 days after vaccination. The receptors come from a man over 45 who received an inactivated influenza vaccine.

J is TRBJ2-5 and V is TRBV20-1; D may match TRBD1 or TRBD2 (6 bases each). Deletions cut 3 bases from V and 5 bases from J, with 10 bases between. Germline V gives CDR1 DFQATT, CDR2 SNEGSKA (reference sequence). The CDR3 sequence is 12 residues long. The CDR3 coding sequence is TGCAGTGCTAGCTTCGGGGGCGAGACCCAGTACTTC. It codes for CSASFGGETQYF.

The CDR3 nucleotides are TGTGCCAGCAGCTCCGGACAGGGGGCGGTTTCACCCCTCCACTTT. Protein sequence: CASSSGQGAVSPLHF. The V call is TRBV13, the J call TRBJ1-6; 11 bases are a match to TRBD1. The trim removed 4 bases at V and 9 bases at J, leaving 5 bases unmatched. The germline CDR1 and CDR2 sequences are PRHDT and FYEKMQ (reference sequence). The CDR3 length is 15 residues. Filled out from reference TRBV13 and TRBJ1-6, the complete variable domain reads AAGVIQSPRHLIKEKRETATLKCYPIPRHDTVYWYQQGPGQDPQFLISFYEKMQSDKGSIPDRFSAQQFSDYHSELNMSSLELGDSALYFCASSSGQGAVSPLHFGNGTRLTVT.

This chain connects TRBV2 to TRBJ2-5, with a tentative D call TRBD1 (6 bases). The CDR3 is made up of 14 amino acids. V lost 3 bases to trimming and J lost 2 bases, with 10 bases between them. The germline V gene has CDR1 SNHLY and CDR2 FYNNEI. The CDR3 DNA reads as TGTGCCAGCAGTGATCAGGGGAAGCAAGAGACCCAGTACTTC. It codes for CASSDQGKQETQYF.

The chain recombines TRBV28 with TRBJ2-1, with 8 bases matching TRBD1. The CDR3 consists of 16 residues. CDR1 is MDHEN and CDR2 is SYDVKM in the germline V gene. V trimming: 6 bases; J trimming: 3 bases; junction bases outside the gene matches: 10. The CDR3 nucleotides read TGTGCCAGCAGCCCCCCTGGACAGGGTGGCTACAATGAGCAGTTCTTC. Translation gives CASSPPGQGGYNEQFF.

The J gene is TRBJ1-5, the V gene TRBV12-3 or TRBV12-4, with D possibly being TRBD1 (5 bases). The CDR3 is 14 residues long. V was cut by 6 bases and J by 2 bases, with 11 bases left in between. DNA of the CDR3: TGTGCCAGCAGACCACAGGATCGCAATCAGCCCCAGCATTTT. It yields the protein CASRPQDRNQPQHF.

This clonotype has more than one count but fewer than ten. The rearrangement joins TRBV5-1 to TRBJ2-2; the D gene is possibly TRBD2 (5 bases). The ends were cut back, 0 bases at V and 4 bases at J, with 10 bases in the middle. The germline V gene encodes CDR1 SGHRS and CDR2 YFSETQ. This CDR3 is built from 15 residues. The CDR3 region is CASSLVEGITGELFF. The CDR3 DNA is TGCGCCAGCAGCTTGGTTGAGGGAATCACCGGGGAGCTGTTTTTT.

The CDR3, as DNA: TGTGCCAGCAGCAAAACAGCGAAGACTGGGAACACTGAAGCTTTCTTT. Residues: CASSKTAKTGNTEAFF. The V and J genes are TRBV11-2 and TRBJ1-1; D unclear. From germline, CDR1 is SGHAT and CDR2 FQNNGV. With 5 bases removed from V and 1 base from J, the gap between germline ends came to 17 bases. This CDR3 is built from 16 residues.

This clonotype appeared a few times. The chain joins TRBV28 to TRBJ2-3, with a possible D match to TRBD1 (5 bases). The germline V gene has CDR1 MDHEN and CDR2 SYDVKM. Trimming took 6 bases from V and 7 from J, leaving 11 bases between them. The CDR3 is 12 amino acids. The CDR3 sequence: CASRQGQYTQYF. CDR3 coding DNA: TGTGCCAGCAGACAAGGACAATATACGCAGTATTTT.

J is TRBJ2-2 and V is TRBV7-2; D is unclear. Germline CDR1 reads SGHTA; CDR2 reads FQGNSA. The V end lost 2 bases, the J end lost 8 bases, and 6 bases lay between the germline ends. This CDR3 has 12 amino acids. Here the CDR3 DNA reads TGTGCCAGCAGCTTAATGAGAGGGGAGCTGTTTTTT. Translation gives CASSLMRGELFF.

The V and J genes are TRBV3-1 and TRBJ2-3; D unclear. V lost 1 base and J lost 7, with 9 bases in between. CDR1 LGHDT and CDR2 YNNKEL come from the germline V gene (reference sequence). This CDR3 is built from 13 residues. The CDR3 here is CASSQVEGNTQYF. The CDR3 bases are TGTGCCAGCAGCCAAGTTGAAGGAAATACGCAGTATTTT.

The chain joins TRBV15 to TRBJ2-7; 7 bases map to TRBD2. The CDR3 contains 13 residues. Germline values: CDR1 LNHNV, CDR2 YYDKDF (reference sequence). The V segment lost 0 bases and the J segment 12 bases; nucleotides outside the gene matches: 8. CDR3: CATSRDQAGAVYF. CDR3 DNA sequence: TGTGCCACCAGCAGAGATCAGGCGGGAGCGGTGTACTTC.

V is TRBV10-3 and J is TRBJ2-1; 12 nucleotides match TRBD2. Germline CDR1 is ENHRY and CDR2 is SYGVKD. The CDR3 covers 14 residues. V lost 5 bases, J lost 9 bases, and 5 bases stayed unmatched. The CDR3 loop is CAISPTSGSSEQFF. The CDR3 DNA sequence: TGTGCCATCAGTCCGACTAGCGGGAGTAGTGAGCAGTTCTTC.